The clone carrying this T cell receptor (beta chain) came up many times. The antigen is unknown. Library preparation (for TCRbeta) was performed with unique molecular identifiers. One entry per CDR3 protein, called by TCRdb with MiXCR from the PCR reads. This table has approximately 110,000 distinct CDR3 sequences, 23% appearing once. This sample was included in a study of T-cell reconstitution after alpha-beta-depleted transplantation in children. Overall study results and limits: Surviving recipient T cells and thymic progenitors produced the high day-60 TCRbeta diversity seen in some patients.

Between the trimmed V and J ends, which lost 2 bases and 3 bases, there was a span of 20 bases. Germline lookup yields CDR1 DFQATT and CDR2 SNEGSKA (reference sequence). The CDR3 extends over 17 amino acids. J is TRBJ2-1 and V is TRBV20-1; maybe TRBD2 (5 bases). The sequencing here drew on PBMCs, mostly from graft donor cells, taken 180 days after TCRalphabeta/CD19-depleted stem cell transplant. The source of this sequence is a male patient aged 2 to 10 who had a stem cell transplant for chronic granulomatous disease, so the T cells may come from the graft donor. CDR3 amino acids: CSARSRTGIAHYNEQFF. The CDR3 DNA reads TGCAGTGCTAGATCCCGAACGGGGATAGCGCACTACAATGAGCAGTTCTTC.